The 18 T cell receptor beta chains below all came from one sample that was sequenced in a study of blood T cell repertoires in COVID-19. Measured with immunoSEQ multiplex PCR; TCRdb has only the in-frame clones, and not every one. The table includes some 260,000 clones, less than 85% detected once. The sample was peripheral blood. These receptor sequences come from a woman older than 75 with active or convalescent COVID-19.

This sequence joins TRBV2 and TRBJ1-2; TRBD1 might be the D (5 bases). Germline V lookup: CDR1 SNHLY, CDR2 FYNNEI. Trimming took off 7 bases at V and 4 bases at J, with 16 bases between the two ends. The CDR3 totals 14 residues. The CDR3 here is CASIVSQGLYGYTF. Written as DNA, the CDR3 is TGTGCCAGCATCGTTAGTCAGGGCCTCTATGGCTACACCTTC.

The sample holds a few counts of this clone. The CDR3 coding sequence is TGCGCCAGCAGCTTAACAGGCGTTAATTCACCCCTCCACTTT. Protein sequence: CASSLTGVNSPLHF. V and J are TRBV5-1 and TRBJ1-6, with TRBD1 as a possible D gene (5 bases). The V end was cut by 2 bases, the J end by 6 bases, with 9 bases between. Germline V gene data show CDR1 as SGHRS and CDR2 as YFSETQ. This CDR3 spans 14 amino acids.

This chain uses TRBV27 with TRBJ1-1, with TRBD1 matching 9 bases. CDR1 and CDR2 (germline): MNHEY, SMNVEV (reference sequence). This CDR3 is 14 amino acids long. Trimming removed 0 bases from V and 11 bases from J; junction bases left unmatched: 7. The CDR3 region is CASSLSGTGNKAFF. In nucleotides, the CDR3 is TGTGCCAGCAGTTTATCTGGGACAGGGAATAAGGCTTTCTTT.

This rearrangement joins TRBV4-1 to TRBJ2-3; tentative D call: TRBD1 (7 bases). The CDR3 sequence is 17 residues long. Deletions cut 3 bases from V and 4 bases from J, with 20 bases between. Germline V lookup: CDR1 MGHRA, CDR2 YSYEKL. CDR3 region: CASSQLGAGQPADTQYF. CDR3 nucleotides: TGCGCCAGCAGCCAGCTCGGGGCGGGACAGCCAGCAGATACGCAGTATTTT.

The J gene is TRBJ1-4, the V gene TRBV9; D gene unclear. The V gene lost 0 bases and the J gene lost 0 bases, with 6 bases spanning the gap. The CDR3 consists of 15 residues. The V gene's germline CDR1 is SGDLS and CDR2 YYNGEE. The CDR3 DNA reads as TGTGCCAGCAGCGTAGGGGGAGCAACTAATGAAAAACTGTTTTTT. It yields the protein CASSVGGATNEKLFF.

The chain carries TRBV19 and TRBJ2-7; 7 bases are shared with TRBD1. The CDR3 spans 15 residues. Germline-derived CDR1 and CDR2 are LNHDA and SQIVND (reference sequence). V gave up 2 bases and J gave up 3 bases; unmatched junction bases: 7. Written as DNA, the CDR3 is TGTGCCAGTAGTATATCAGGGACAGAAGGCTACGAGCAGTACTTC. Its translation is CASSISGTEGYEQYF. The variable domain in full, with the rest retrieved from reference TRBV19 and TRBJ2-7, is DGGITQSPKYLFRKEGQNVTLSCEQNLNHDAMYWYRQDPGQGLRLIYYSQIVNDFQKGDIAEGYSVSREKKESFPLTVTSAQKNPTAFYLCASSISGTEGYEQYFGPGTRLTVT.

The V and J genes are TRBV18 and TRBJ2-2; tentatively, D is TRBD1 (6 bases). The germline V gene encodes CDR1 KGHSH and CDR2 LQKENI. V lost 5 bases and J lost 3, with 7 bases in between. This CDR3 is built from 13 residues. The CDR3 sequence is CASSRQDTGELFF. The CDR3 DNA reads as TGTGCCAGCTCAAGACAGGACACCGGGGAGCTGTTTTTT.

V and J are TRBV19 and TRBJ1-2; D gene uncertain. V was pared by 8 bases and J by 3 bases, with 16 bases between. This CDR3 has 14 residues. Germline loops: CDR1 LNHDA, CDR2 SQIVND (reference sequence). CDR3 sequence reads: CASLGRTVDYGYTF. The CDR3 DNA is TGTGCCAGTCTCGGGAGGACGGTGGACTATGGCTACACCTTC.

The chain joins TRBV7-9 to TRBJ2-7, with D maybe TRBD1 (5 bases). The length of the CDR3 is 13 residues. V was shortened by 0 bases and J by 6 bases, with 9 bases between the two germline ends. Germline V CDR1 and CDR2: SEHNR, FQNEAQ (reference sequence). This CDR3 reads CASSLARAGEQYF. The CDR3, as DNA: TGTGCCAGCAGCTTAGCCAGGGCCGGCGAGCAGTACTTC.

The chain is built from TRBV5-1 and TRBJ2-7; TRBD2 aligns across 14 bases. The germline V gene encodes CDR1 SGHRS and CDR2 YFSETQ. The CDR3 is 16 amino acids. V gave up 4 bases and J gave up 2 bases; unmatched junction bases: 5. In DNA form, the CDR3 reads TGCGCCAGCAGCACTGGACTAGCGGGAGGACCCTACGAGCAGTACTTC. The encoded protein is CASSTGLAGGPYEQYF. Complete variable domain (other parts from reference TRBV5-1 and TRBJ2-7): KAGVTQTPRYLIKTRGQQVTLSCSPISGHRSVSWYQQTPGQGLQFLFEYFSETQRNKGNFPGRFSGRQFSNSRSEMNVSTLELGDSALYLCASSTGLAGGPYEQYFGPGTRLTVT.

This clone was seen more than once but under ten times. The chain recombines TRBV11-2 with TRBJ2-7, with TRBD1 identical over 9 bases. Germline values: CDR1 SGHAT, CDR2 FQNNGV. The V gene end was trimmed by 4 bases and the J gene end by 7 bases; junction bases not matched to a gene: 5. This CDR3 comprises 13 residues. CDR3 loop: CASSSGQGREQYF. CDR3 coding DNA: TGTGCCAGCAGCTCCGGACAGGGGAGGGAGCAGTACTTC.

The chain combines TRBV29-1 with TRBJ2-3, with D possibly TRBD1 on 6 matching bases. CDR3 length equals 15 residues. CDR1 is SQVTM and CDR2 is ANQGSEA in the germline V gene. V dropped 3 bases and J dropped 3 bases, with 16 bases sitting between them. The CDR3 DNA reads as TGCAGCGTTGAGGGGGACATCGGGCCAACAGATACGCAGTATTTT. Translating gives CSVEGDIGPTDTQYF.

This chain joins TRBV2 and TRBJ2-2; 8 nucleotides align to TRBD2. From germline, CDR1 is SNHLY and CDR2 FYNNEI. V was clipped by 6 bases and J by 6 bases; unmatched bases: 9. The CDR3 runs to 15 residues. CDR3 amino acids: CASSLQTSAPGELFF. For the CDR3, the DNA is TGTGCCAGCAGCCTCCAGACTAGCGCCCCCGGGGAGCTGTTTTTT.

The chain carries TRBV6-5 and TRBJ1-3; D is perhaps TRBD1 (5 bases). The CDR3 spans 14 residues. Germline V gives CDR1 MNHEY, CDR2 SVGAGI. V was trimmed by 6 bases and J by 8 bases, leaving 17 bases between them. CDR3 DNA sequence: TGTGCCAGCAGAAACCAGGGTTCAGGAGACACCATATATTTT. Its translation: CASRNQGSGDTIYF.

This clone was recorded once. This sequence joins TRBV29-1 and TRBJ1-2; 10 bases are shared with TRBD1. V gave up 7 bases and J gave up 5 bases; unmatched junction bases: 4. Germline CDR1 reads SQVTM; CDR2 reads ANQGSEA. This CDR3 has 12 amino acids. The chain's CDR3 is CSGGQGPYGYTF. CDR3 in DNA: TGCAGCGGGGGACAGGGGCCTTATGGCTACACCTTC.

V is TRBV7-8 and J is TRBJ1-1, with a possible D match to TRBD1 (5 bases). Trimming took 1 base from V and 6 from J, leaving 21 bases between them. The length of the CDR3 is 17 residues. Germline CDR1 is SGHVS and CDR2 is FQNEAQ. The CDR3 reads CASSLGSLIGATAEAFF. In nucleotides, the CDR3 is TGTGCCAGCAGCTTAGGAAGTTTAATAGGGGCAACCGCTGAAGCTTTCTTT.

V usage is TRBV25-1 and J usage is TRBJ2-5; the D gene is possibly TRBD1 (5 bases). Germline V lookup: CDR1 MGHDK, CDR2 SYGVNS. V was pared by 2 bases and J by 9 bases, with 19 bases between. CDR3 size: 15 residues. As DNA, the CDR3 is TGTGCCAGCAGTGAAGGTCATGGGGCTAAGGAGTCCCAGTACTTC. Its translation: CASSEGHGAKESQYF.

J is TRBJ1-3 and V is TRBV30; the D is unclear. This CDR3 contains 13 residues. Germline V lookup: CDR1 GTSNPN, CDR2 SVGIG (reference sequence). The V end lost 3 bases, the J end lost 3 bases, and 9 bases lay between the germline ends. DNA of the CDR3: TGTGCCTGGAGGTCTACGGGTGGAAACACCATATATTTT. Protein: CAWRSTGGNTIYF.